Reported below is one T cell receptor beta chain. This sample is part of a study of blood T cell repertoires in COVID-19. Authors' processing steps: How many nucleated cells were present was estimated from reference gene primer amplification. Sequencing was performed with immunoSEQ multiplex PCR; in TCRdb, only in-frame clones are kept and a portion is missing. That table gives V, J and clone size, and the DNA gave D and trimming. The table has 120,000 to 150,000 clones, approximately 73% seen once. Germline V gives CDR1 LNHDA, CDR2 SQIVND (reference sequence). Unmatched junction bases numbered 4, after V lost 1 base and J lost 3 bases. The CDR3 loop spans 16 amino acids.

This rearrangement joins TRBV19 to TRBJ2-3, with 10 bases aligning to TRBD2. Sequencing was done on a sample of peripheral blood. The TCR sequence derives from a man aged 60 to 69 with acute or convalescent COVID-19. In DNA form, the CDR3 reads TGTGCCAGTAGTATAGGTCAGACTAGCGGGACAGATACGCAGTATTTT. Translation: CASSIGQTSGTDTQYF.